The present TCR beta chain was sequenced within a study of cytomegalovirus exposure and HLA in healthy donors. Concerning this clone itself: As yet, its antigen is unknown.

13 Jbeta primers and 60 Vbeta primers were used for the PCR. The method was immunoSEQ multiplex PCR; TCRdb's version includes in-frame clones alone and lacks a portion of them. The sample shows about 130,000 clones, approximately 80% of them seen only once. Overall study findings and caveats: Listed as cytomegalovirus-associated were over 150 TCR beta chains.

The V gene lost 3 bases and the J gene lost 9 bases, with 15 bases spanning the gap. Germline assignment: CDR1 KGHSH and CDR2 LQKENI. This CDR3 has 14 residues. The chain recombines TRBV18 with TRBJ2-1; D may be TRBD2 (6 bases). The TCR was taken from a man aged 18 to 35 in good health and CMV-seronegative. Specimen: PBMCs. The CDR3 coding sequence is TGTGCCAGCTCACCGAAGACTAGGGTCGGTGAGCAGTTCTTC. Its translation is CASSPKTRVGEQFF.